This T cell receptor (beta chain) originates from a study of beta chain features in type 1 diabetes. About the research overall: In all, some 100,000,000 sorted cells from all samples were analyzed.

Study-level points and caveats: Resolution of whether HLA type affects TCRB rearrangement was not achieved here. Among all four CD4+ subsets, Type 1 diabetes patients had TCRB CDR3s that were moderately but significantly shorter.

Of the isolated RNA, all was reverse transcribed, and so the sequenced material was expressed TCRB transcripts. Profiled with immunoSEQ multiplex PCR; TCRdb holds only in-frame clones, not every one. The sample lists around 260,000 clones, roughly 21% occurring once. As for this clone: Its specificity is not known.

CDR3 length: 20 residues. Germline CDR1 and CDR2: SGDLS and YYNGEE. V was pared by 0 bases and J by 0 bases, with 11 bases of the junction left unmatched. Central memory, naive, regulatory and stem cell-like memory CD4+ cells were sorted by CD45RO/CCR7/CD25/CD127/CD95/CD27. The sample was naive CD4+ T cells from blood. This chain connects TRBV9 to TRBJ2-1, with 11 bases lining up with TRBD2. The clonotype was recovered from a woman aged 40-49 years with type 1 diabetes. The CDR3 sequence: CASSVDVLAGGPLSYNEQFF. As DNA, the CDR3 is TGTGCCAGCAGCGTAGACGTGCTAGCGGGAGGCCCCCTCTCCTACAATGAGCAGTTCTTC.